One sample yielded the 21 T cell receptor beta chains listed below, sequenced in a study of CD8+CD57+ T cells in acquired aplastic anemia. Template material for TCR beta VDJ and CDR3 profiling consisted of genomic DNA. TCRdb analysed the reads with MiXCR anew, one entry per CDR3 protein. Of about 220,000 distinct CDR3 sequences listed, roughly 35% are singletons. The sequencing sample was made of sorted CD4+, CD8+, or CD8+CD57+ T cells (not recorded which) from PBMCs. These receptor sequences come from a human donor in good health, serving as a control.

In the case of this clonotype: A read error may account for a junction end that differs from germline. The chain couples TRBV6-4 to TRBJ1-2; 7 nucleotides match TRBD1. Germline CDR1 and CDR2: MRHNA and SNTAGT. The CDR3 is made up of 16 amino acids. The CDR3 coding sequence is TGTGCCAGCAGCCAAGATGCGACAGGGAGAGACTACGGCTACACCTTC. Its translation: CASSQDATGRDYGYTF.

This clonotype was detected ten times or more. The chain joins TRBV5-1 to TRBJ2-7, with 9 bases identical to TRBD1. J lost 7 bases, V lost 0 bases, and 11 bases had no gene match. The V gene's germline CDR1 is SGHRS and CDR2 YFSETQ. This CDR3 is built from 16 residues. CDR3 region: CASSLAGSWTGEEQYF. In DNA, the CDR3 is TGCGCCAGCAGCTTGGCGGGGAGCTGGACAGGGGAGGAGCAGTACTTC.

This clonotype was seen at least ten times. V gene TRBV20-1 combines with J gene TRBJ2-7, with TRBD2 matching over 9 bases. J was trimmed by 7 bases and V by 6 bases; bases with no gene match: 10. The V gene's germline CDR1 is DFQATT and CDR2 SNEGSKA (reference sequence). CDR3 length equals 13 residues. Here the CDR3 reads CSARPGLAREQYF. The CDR3 bases are TGCAGTGCACGTCCGGGACTAGCACGTGAGCAGTACTTC.

This clonotype was counted ten times or more. The rearrangement links TRBV20-1 to TRBJ1-5; D ambiguous. V was pared by 2 bases and J by 0 bases, with 8 bases between. The CDR3 extends over 14 amino acids. Germline CDR1 and CDR2: DFQATT and SNEGSKA (reference sequence). The CDR3, as DNA: TGCAGTGCTAGAAACATTTATAGCAATCAGCCCCAGCATTTT. Its protein product is CSARNIYSNQPQHF.

This clonotype was detected ten times or more. V is TRBV20-1 and J is TRBJ1-1, with D possibly matching TRBD1 (5 bases). Trimming left V 4 bases short and J 1 base short, with 10 bases between. The CDR3 totals 13 residues. The germline V gene encodes CDR1 DFQATT and CDR2 SNEGSKA (reference sequence). CDR3 loop: CSAMGETNTEAFF. The CDR3 bases are TGCAGTGCTATGGGGGAGACGAACACTGAAGCTTTCTTT.

The chain couples TRBV6-1 to TRBJ2-3; TRBD2 matches at 9 bases. Germline assignment: CDR1 MNHNS and CDR2 SASEGT. This CDR3 region has 15 residues. V trimming: 6 bases; J trimming: 3 bases; junction bases outside the gene matches: 7. The CDR3 coding sequence is TGTGCCAGCAGGGGGACTAGCCCTGGGACAGATACGCAGTATTTT. This codes for CASRGTSPGTDTQYF.

For this clonotype: A read error may be the cause here, since a much bigger clone is one base away. This chain links TRBV11-1 with TRBJ1-2; D not certain. V lost 2 bases to trimming and J lost 4 bases, with 14 bases between them. The CDR3 spans 15 residues. In germline, CDR1 is SGHAT, CDR2 FQDESV (reference sequence). The CDR3 protein is CASSLFGSWGYGYTF. The CDR3 coding sequence is TGTGCCAGCAGCTTATTTGGGAGTTGGGGCTATGGCTACACCTTC.

This clonotype was observed at least ten times. This rearrangement joins TRBV2 to TRBJ1-3, with D unresolved. Trimming left V 3 bases short and J 3 bases short, with 9 bases between. Germline values: CDR1 SNHLY, CDR2 FYNNEI. The CDR3 totals 14 residues. This CDR3 is CASSDLGFGNTIYF. In DNA, the CDR3 is TGTGCCAGCAGTGATTTAGGGTTTGGAAACACCATATATTTT.

This chain joins TRBV12-3 or TRBV12-4 and TRBJ2-7, with unresolved D. V was shortened by 6 bases and J by 2 bases, with 14 bases between the two germline ends. The CDR3 totals 14 residues. DNA of the CDR3: TGTGCCAGCAGCGACCCCAAGCTTCCCTACGAGCAGTACTTC. This translates into CASSDPKLPYEQYF.

This clonotype was detected a few times. The chain recombines TRBV25-1 with TRBJ1-1; no reliable D call. The CDR3 loop spans 13 amino acids. Germline-derived CDR1 and CDR2 are MGHDK and SYGVNS. The germline V and J ends were trimmed by 6 bases and 12 bases, with 20 bases remaining between them. In nucleotides, the CDR3 is TGTGCCAGCAGCCAGCGGAGGCAGGTTGTATCTTTCTTT. Translating it yields CASSQRRQVVSFF.

The table lists this clonotype with many counts. V usage is TRBV5-4 and J usage is TRBJ2-7; 10 bases are shared with TRBD1. Per the germline V gene, CDR1 is SGHNT and CDR2 is YYREEE (reference sequence). Trimming removed 4 bases from V and 4 bases from J; junction bases left unmatched: 5. This CDR3 is built from 14 residues. The CDR3 region is CASSADRGRYEQYF. The CDR3 DNA sequence: TGTGCCAGCAGCGCGGACAGGGGGAGGTACGAGCAGTACTTC.

The J gene is TRBJ2-1, the V gene TRBV12-3 or TRBV12-4; tentative D call: TRBD2 (6 bases). This CDR3 comprises 15 residues. The V and J ends lost 6 bases and 5 bases respectively, with 17 bases between them. Here the CDR3 reads CASSAGTPKDNEQFF. CDR3 bases: TGTGCCAGCAGCGCCGGGACTCCCAAGGACAATGAGCAGTTCTTC.

In the case of this clonotype: No conserved phenylalanine or tryptophan ends this CDR3, so it is likely a read error. No DNA is shown, since the ends of the CDR3 on it are uncertain; the CDR3 is the one TCRdb lists. This chain links TRBV15 with TRBJ1-6. The CDR3 totals 10 residues, both ends included. The V gene's germline CDR1 is LNHNV and CDR2 YYDKDF (reference sequence). CDR3 sequence: CATSRDKVTQ.

This clonotype was recorded at least ten times. This sequence joins TRBV6-4 and TRBJ2-1; D is possibly TRBD2 (6 bases). V lost 4 bases and J 4 bases, leaving 17 bases between the germline ends. Germline-derived CDR1 and CDR2 are MRHNA and SNTAGT. There are 16 residues in the CDR3. Here the CDR3 reads CASSASGDRRYNEQFF. CDR3 nucleotides: TGTGCCAGCAGTGCCTCGGGAGACCGCCGTTACAATGAGCAGTTCTTC.

This clonotype was seen ten or more times. The chain employs TRBV5-1 and TRBJ1-1, with D possibly being TRBD1 (5 bases). V lost 0 bases and J 5 bases, leaving 14 bases between the germline ends. This CDR3 region has 15 residues. The V gene's germline CDR1 is SGHRS and CDR2 YFSETQ. CDR3 residues: CASSLEEGLLTEAFF. In DNA, the CDR3 is TGCGCCAGCAGCTTGGAAGAGGGACTACTTACTGAAGCTTTCTTT.

This clonotype was picked up a small number of times. The rearrangement joins TRBV5-1 to TRBJ2-7; TRBD1 matches at 7 bases. Trimming took 2 bases from V and 0 from J; bases not matched to a gene: 8. Germline V gives CDR1 SGHRS, CDR2 YFSETQ. This CDR3 region has 16 residues. CDR3 in DNA: TGCGCCAGCAGCTTACCCGCCGGGACAGCCTCCTACGAGCAGTACTTC. Its translation: CASSLPAGTASYEQYF.

This clonotype was seen ten or more times. The chain is built from TRBV20-1 and TRBJ2-3; TRBD2 aligns across 9 bases. Germline V gene sequence: CDR1 DFQATT, CDR2 SNEGSKA (reference sequence). There are 15 residues in the CDR3. J was trimmed by 5 bases and V by 4 bases; bases with no gene match: 10. The CDR3 sequence: CSATGGGVAVDTQYF. CDR3 sequence (DNA): TGCAGTGCTACCGGCGGGGGGGTTGCGGTAGATACGCAGTATTTT.

The chain combines TRBV25-1 with TRBJ1-4; D gene uncertain. Between the trimmed V and J ends, which lost 6 bases and 6 bases, there was a span of 20 bases. This CDR3 is built from 16 residues. Germline V CDR1 and CDR2: MGHDK, SYGVNS. CDR3 bases: TGTGCCAGCAGCCGATCAGGCGCCTTGCTTCATGAAAAACTGTTTTTT. Translating it yields CASSRSGALLHEKLFF.

This clonotype was observed at least ten times. The chain is built from TRBV10-3 and TRBJ1-5; TRBD1 is a possible D gene (6 bases). Germline CDR1 and CDR2: ENHRY and SYGVKD. The CDR3 is 16 residues long. Trimming removed 10 bases at V and 0 bases at J, with 19 bases between. This CDR3 is CASAGTPAYSNQPQHF. For the CDR3, the DNA is TGTGCCAGTGCCGGGACACCCGCCTATAGCAATCAGCCCCAGCATTTT.

The rearrangement links TRBV6-5 to TRBJ1-4, with D perhaps matching TRBD1 (5 bases). CDR1 and CDR2 (germline): MNHEY, SVGAGI. This CDR3 region has 15 residues. The V end lost 0 bases, the J end lost 4 bases, and 9 bases lay between the germline ends. The CDR3 bases are TGTGCCAGCAGTTACTCGCTACAGGTTAATGAAAAACTGTTTTTT. Encoded protein: CASSYSLQVNEKLFF.

In this sample, this clonotype turned up many times. The chain links TRBV5-1 to TRBJ2-7, with 7 bases identical to TRBD2. Trimming cost V 1 base and J 1 base; bases outside gene matches: 8. This CDR3 contains 16 residues. The germline CDR1 and CDR2 sequences are SGHRS and YFSETQ. This chain's CDR3 is CASSLIGLGGSYEQYF. CDR3 DNA sequence: TGCGCCAGCAGCTTGATAGGGCTGGGGGGGTCCTACGAGCAGTACTTC.